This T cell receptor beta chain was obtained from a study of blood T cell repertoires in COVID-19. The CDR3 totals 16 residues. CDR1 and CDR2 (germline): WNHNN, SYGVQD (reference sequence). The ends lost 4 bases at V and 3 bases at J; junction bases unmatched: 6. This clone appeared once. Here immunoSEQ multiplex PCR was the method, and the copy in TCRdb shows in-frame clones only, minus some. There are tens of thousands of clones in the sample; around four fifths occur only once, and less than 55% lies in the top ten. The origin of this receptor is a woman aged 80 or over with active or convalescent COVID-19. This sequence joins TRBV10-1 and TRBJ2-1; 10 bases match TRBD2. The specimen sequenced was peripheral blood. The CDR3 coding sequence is TGCGCCAGCAGTGCCCTAGGACTAGCGGACTACAATGAGCAGTTCTTC. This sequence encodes CASSALGLADYNEQFF.